This T cell receptor (beta chain) was profiled in a study of Graves' ophthalmopathy and Graves' hyperthyroidism. The study's findings and limits: Blood was where most expanded thyroid clonotypes above 0.001 frequency also turned up.

Amplifying from RNA transcripts, the study obtained TCR beta CDR3 regions. HTBI primers were employed in first-round RT-PCR, then a second-round multiplex PCR followed. One entry per CDR3 protein, called by TCRdb with MiXCR from the multiplex PCR reads. The repertoire holds 200,000 to 250,000 distinct CDR3 sequences, with 20% to 25% as singletons. Ophthalmopathy donors' eye disease showed moderate-to-severe activity, CAS of at least 3, NOSPECS of at least 4 and duration under 3 months. Enrollment excluded any patients with other autoimmune diseases, uncontrolled infections, pregnancy or lactation. In this sample, this clonotype turned up a few times. Its antigen is undetermined. This TCR was recovered from a woman aged 50 to 60 with Graves' ophthalmopathy. Sequenced sample: peripheral blood.

CDR3 residues: CASSLLMGSSYEQYF. CDR3 DNA: TGTGCCAGCAGCTTGTTAATGGGGAGCTCCTACGAGCAGTACTTC. The chain joins TRBV5-8 to TRBJ2-7; D is perhaps TRBD2 (5 bases). V lost 1 base and J lost 0, with 11 bases in between. CDR3 length equals 15 residues. Germline CDR1 is SGHTS and CDR2 is YDEGEE. The complete variable domain, with remaining parts taken from reference TRBV5-8 and TRBJ2-7, reads EAGVTQSPTHLIKTRGQQATLRCSPISGHTSVYWYQQALGLGLQFLLWYDEGEERNRGNFPPRFSGRQFPNYSSELNVNALELEDSALYLCASSLLMGSSYEQYFGPGTRLTVT.